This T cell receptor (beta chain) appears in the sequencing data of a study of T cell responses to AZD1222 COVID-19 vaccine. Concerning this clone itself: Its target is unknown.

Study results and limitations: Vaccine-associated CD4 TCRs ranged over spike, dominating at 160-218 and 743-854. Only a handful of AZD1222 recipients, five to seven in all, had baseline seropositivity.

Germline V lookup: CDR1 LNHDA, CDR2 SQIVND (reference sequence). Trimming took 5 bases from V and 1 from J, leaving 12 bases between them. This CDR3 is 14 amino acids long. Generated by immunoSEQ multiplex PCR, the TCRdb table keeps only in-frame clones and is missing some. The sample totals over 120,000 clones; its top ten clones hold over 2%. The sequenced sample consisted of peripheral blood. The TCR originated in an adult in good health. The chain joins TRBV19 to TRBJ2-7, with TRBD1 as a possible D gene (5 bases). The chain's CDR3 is CASSEETDSYEQYF. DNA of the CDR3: TGTGCCAGTAGTGAGGAGACAGATTCCTACGAGCAGTACTTC.